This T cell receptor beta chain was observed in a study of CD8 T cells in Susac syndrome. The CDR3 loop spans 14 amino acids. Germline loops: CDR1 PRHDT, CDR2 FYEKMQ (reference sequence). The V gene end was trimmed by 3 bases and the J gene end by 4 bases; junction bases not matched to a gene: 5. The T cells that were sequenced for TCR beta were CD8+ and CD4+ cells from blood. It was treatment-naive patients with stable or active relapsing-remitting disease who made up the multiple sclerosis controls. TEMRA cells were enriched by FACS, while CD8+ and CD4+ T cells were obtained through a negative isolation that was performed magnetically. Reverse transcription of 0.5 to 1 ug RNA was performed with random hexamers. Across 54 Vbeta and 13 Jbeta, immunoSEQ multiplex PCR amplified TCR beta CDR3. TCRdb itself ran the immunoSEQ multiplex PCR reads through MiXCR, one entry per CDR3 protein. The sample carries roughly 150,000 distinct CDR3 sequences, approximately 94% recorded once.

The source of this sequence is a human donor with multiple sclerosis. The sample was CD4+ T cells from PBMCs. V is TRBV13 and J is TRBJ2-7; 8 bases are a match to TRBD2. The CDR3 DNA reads TGTGCCAGCAGCTTTTTAGTAGCGGGATACGAGCAGTACTTC. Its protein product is CASSFLVAGYEQYF.